The rows below give T cell receptor beta chains drawn from one sample of a study of CD8+ T cells in alopecia areata. Repertoires were generated with immunoSEQ multiplex PCR, while TCRdb's copy carries only in-frame clones and drops some. Among 200,000 to 250,000 clones listed, around three fifths were seen once. Sequences were derived from CD4+ T cells sorted from blood, sampled at week 0. The receptors come from a human donor with alopecia areata. CDR3s include the opening cysteine and the closing phenylalanine or tryptophan. D genes are given only for firm matches. Clone size, where shown, is once, few, many, or a class for clones that have expanded.

cdr3_nt cdr3_aa j_call v_call d_call clone_size
TGCAGCGTTACTAGAGGGGCGGCCAAAAACATTCAGTACTTC CSVTRGAAKNIQYF TRBJ2-4 TRBV29-1 NA few
TGTGCCAGCAGTGAAGGGGATAGCGGGAGGGATGAGCAGTTCTTC CASSEGDSGRDEQFF TRBJ2-1 TRBV6-1 TRBD2 once
TGTGCCAGCTCACCCCAGGGACTTCTAAATAATGAAAAACTGTTTTTT CASSPQGLLNNEKLFF TRBJ1-4 TRBV18 NA NA
TGTGCCAGCAGCCGTTCCGGGACAGGGGGCCACGAGCAGTACTTC CASSRSGTGGHEQYF TRBJ2-7 TRBV7-9 TRBD1 NA
TGTGCCTGGATGCAACTAGTAGAGGGCGGCGAGCAGTACTTC CAWMQLVEGGEQYF TRBJ2-7 TRBV30 NA NA
TGCAGCGTTGGACCCCGCTTTTTAGATGAGCAGTTCTTC CSVGPRFLDEQFF TRBJ2-1 TRBV29-1 NA NA
TGCGCCAGCAGCCAAGGGGGGCTAGCGGGGCGCCCAGATACGCAGTATTTT CASSQGGLAGRPDTQYF TRBJ2-3 TRBV4-1 TRBD2 many
TGCAGCGCGGGACGGAGAATGACGAACACTGAAGCTTTCTTT CSAGRRMTNTEAFF TRBJ1-1 TRBV29-1 NA NA
TGTGCCAGTAGTGAGGCGGCGGCAGGGGTTCACCACAATGAGCAGTTCTTC CASSEAAAGVHHNEQFF TRBJ2-1 TRBV19 NA NA
TGTGCCTGGAGTAAGGACCCTTGGGGGGACTCTGGGGCCAACGTCCTGACTTTC CAWSKDPWGDSGANVLTF TRBJ2-6 TRBV30 NA NA
TGTGCCAGCAGCCCCCGGACTAGCGGGGGGGCCGGCCGGAGAGATACGCAGTATTTT CASSPRTSGGAGRRDTQYF TRBJ2-3 TRBV4-2 TRBD2 NA
TGCGCCAGCAGTGAAGGAGAGACCCAGTACTTC CASSEGETQYF TRBJ2-5 TRBV10-1 NA few
TGCGCCAGCACGTCAGCTCCCTCCTACGAGCAGTACTTC CASTSAPSYEQYF TRBJ2-7 TRBV5-1 NA NA
TGTGCCAGCAGCCCCAGCGGGAAGAGATACAATGAGCAGTTCTTC CASSPSGKRYNEQFF TRBJ2-1 TRBV7-9 TRBD2 NA
TGCAGCGGGACTAGCGGGAACAATGAGCAGTTCTTC CSGTSGNNEQFF TRBJ2-1 TRBV29-1 TRBD2 NA
TGCGCCAGCAGCTTGGACACATCGGCAACTAATGAAAAACTGTTTTTT CASSLDTSATNEKLFF TRBJ1-4 TRBV5-1 NA NA
TGCGCCAGCAGCAGGGAGGGTCACGGGGAGACCCAGTACTTC CASSREGHGETQYF TRBJ2-5 TRBV5-1 TRBD2 NA
TGTGCCAGCAGCCTCGGGAGAGCCAAAAACATTCAGTACTTC CASSLGRAKNIQYF TRBJ2-4 TRBV13 NA NA
TGTGCCAGCAGTGAAACCAGACAATCCGAGCAGTACTTC CASSETRQSEQYF TRBJ2-7 TRBV6-1 NA NA
TGTGCCAGCAGTGAAGGGGGTAGCCAGGGGGCCCAGTACTTC CASSEGGSQGAQYF TRBJ2-5 TRBV2 TRBD1 NA
TGCAGCGGAAGGGTGGAGGACACTGAAGCTTTCTTT CSGRVEDTEAFF TRBJ1-1 TRBV29-1 NA few
TGTGCCAGCAGTGAATTCAAGAAGAACACTGAAGCTTTCTTT CASSEFKKNTEAFF TRBJ1-1 TRBV25-1 NA NA
TGTGCCATCAGTGAGGGGTCCGTCTATCAGCCCCAGCATTTT CAISEGSVYQPQHF TRBJ1-5 TRBV10-3 NA NA
TGTGCCAGCAGCACCGGGAGCCTGAAAAACTATGGCTACACCTTC CASSTGSLKNYGYTF TRBJ1-2 TRBV5-6 NA few
TGCAGCGGTTCCAGGGGACCCGAAGCTTTCTTT CSGSRGPEAFF TRBJ1-1 TRBV29-1 NA NA
TGCAGCGCACACAGGGGGCCGGACACCGGGGAGCTGTTTTTT CSAHRGPDTGELFF TRBJ2-2 TRBV29-1 TRBD1 NA
TGTGCCAGTAAAGGGGCAGGGATCCCTGAGCAGTTCTTC CASKGAGIPEQFF TRBJ2-1 TRBV19 NA few
TGTGCCAGCAGCCGGTCCGGGGGTCAGATCCCTACCGGGCAGTACTTC CASSRSGGQIPTGQYF TRBJ2-7 TRBV5-4 NA NA
TGTGCCAGCAGCGTGGCTGAGGGTGTAGCCAAAAACATTCAGTACTTC CASSVAEGVAKNIQYF TRBJ2-4 TRBV9 NA NA
TGTGCCAGCAGGGAGGACAGCCACACTGAAGCTTTCTTT CASREDSHTEAFF TRBJ1-1 TRBV27 NA once
TGTGCCAGCTCGTCCGGGACAGGGGGCACTAATGAAAAACTGTTTTTT CASSSGTGGTNEKLFF TRBJ1-4 TRBV18 TRBD1 few
TGTGCCAGCAGTGAAAGGGGAAACAGGGAAGCTTTCTTT CASSERGNREAFF TRBJ1-1 TRBV6-1 NA NA
TGCGCCAGCAGCCCAACCGGGACAGGGGGCCAAAAGACCCAGTACTTC CASSPTGTGGQKTQYF TRBJ2-5 TRBV4-1 TRBD1 once
TGCAGCGTGCGCACCCTGGACAGTACCAACACTGAAGCTTTCTTT CSVRTLDSTNTEAFF TRBJ1-1 TRBV29-1 NA few
TGTGCCAGCAGATCCTCAGGCGCCAGGGCGGGGACCCAGTACTTC CASRSSGARAGTQYF TRBJ2-5 TRBV7-9 NA NA
TGTGCCAGCTCTCCAGGGGAGACCCAGTACTTC CASSPGETQYF TRBJ2-5 TRBV18 NA NA
TGTGCCAGCAGTGAAAGCGAGGGTGGCAATCAGCCCCAGCATTTT CASSESEGGNQPQHF TRBJ1-5 TRBV2 NA few
TGCAGCGTTGAACGAGGGCAGGGTCAAGAGACCCAGTACTTC CSVERGQGQETQYF TRBJ2-5 TRBV29-1 NA few
TGCAGCGCGGGACACTTGAACACTGAAGCTTTCTTT CSAGHLNTEAFF TRBJ1-1 TRBV29-1 NA NA
TGTGCCAGCCCCCCACGGCTCGGCGGTATAGATACGCAGTATTTT CASPPRLGGIDTQYF TRBJ2-3 TRBV27 NA NA
TGTGCCAGCTCAGGGGCCAGGAGTGGAACAGATACGCAGTATTTT CASSGARSGTDTQYF TRBJ2-3 TRBV18 NA many
TGCAGCGTTGGGGGAGGACAGTTCGCGGATGGCTACACCTTC CSVGGGQFADGYTF TRBJ1-2 TRBV29-1 NA NA
TGTGCCAGCAGCTTTCATTCCACGGAGAGCTACACCTTC CASSFHSTESYTF TRBJ1-2 TRBV7-9 NA NA
TGTGCCAGCTCACGAGGAAACAGGGGGCTCAACGAGCAGTACTTC CASSRGNRGLNEQYF TRBJ2-7 TRBV18 TRBD1 NA
TGCAGCGCGGGGGACAGGGGGCTTATCAATGAGCAGTTCTTC CSAGDRGLINEQFF TRBJ2-1 TRBV29-1 TRBD1 once
TGTGCCTGGCATAGCGGTAACTCCTACAATGAGCAGTTCTTC CAWHSGNSYNEQFF TRBJ2-1 TRBV30 NA NA
TGCGCCAGCAGCCAAGGTTTGATGAGTCGGCGGGAGACCTACGAGCAGTACTTC CASSQGLMSRRETYEQYF TRBJ2-7 TRBV4-1 TRBD2 NA
TGTGCCAGCAGCTTACGGTCCAGCGGTGAGGGTGAGCAGTTCTTC CASSLRSSGEGEQFF TRBJ2-1 TRBV7-9 NA NA
TGTGCCAGCTCACCATCGGCTCAAACAGGGGCCCTCCAAGAGACCCAGTACTTC CASSPSAQTGALQETQYF TRBJ2-5 TRBV18 TRBD1 NA